Listed below are T cell receptor beta chains from one sample, sequenced in a study of OX40 agonist ivuxolimab in advanced cancers. Data came from immunoSEQ multiplex PCR; TCRdb stores just in-frame clones and leaves some out. The table includes tens of thousands of clones, more than 75% detected once. Sequencing was performed on CD4+ or CD8+ T cells sorted from blood, taken in a trial of the OX40 agonist ivuxolimab. The receptors here all came from an adult with an advanced solid tumor such as melanoma, head and neck, liver or kidney cancer. The CDR3 runs from the conserved cysteine through the conserved F or W. A D gene is named only where the DNA matches it firmly. Rows may omit the clone size; those that give it use once, few, many or a size class.

j_gene,v_gene,abundance,d_gene,CDR3aa,CDR3nt
TRBJ2-4,TRBV7-8,-,-,CASSLARPGMEAKNIQYF,TGTGCCAGCAGCTTAGCGCGGCCGGGGATGGAAGCCAAAAACATTCAGTACTTC
TRBJ1-4,TRBV9,few,-,CASSAGAGSNEKLFF,TGTGCCAGCAGCGCAGGGGCGGGGTCTAATGAAAAACTGTTTTTT
TRBJ2-5,TRBV18,once,-,CASSPGGVQTQYF,TGTGCCAGCTCACCGGGCGGCGTACAGACCCAGTACTTC
TRBJ2-3,TRBV29-1,-,-,CSVVLNGDTQYF,TGCAGCGTTGTCCTAAATGGAGATACGCAGTATTTT
TRBJ1-1,TRBV9,-,-,CASSPRVDTEAFF,TGTGCCAGCAGCCCCAGGGTTGACACTGAAGCTTTCTTT
TRBJ2-7,TRBV7-2,-,TRBD2,CASSLAGGNSYEQYF,TGTGCCAGCAGCTTAGCGGGAGGGAACTCCTACGAGCAGTACTTC
TRBJ2-7,TRBV5-1,-,-,CASSLDISSYEQYF,TGCGCCAGCAGCTTGGACATAAGCTCCTACGAGCAGTACTTC
TRBJ1-1,TRBV19,-,-,CASSFVGRMNTEAFF,TGTGCCAGTAGTTTTGTCGGCAGGATGAACACTGAAGCTTTCTTT
TRBJ2-3,TRBV7-3,-,-,CASSSSSVDTQYF,TGTGCCAGCAGCTCCTCCTCGGTAGATACGCAGTATTTT
TRBJ2-1,TRBV30,-,-,CAWSVGGRISYNEQFF,TGTGCCTGGAGTGTAGGTGGCAGGATCTCCTACAATGAGCAGTTCTTC
TRBJ2-7,TRBV28,-,TRBD1,CASSSADRASSYEQYF,TGTGCCAGCAGTTCCGCGGACAGGGCGAGCTCCTACGAGCAGTACTTC
TRBJ2-3,TRBV6-4,-,-,CASSDRRADTQYF,TGTGCCAGCAGTGACCGCAGGGCAGATACGCAGTATTTT
TRBJ1-2,TRBV7-2,-,-,CASSLVLDYGYTF,TGTGCCAGCAGCTTGGTACTCGACTATGGCTACACCTTC
TRBJ2-3,TRBV19,-,TRBD2,CASSIASGGGDTQYF,TGTGCCAGTAGTATCGCTAGCGGGGGCGGGGATACGCAGTATTTT
TRBJ2-5,TRBV28,-,TRBD2,CASSFGRAAGFEETQYF,TGTGCCAGCAGTTTCGGGCGGGCAGCGGGGTTCGAAGAGACCCAGTACTTC
TRBJ1-2,TRBV28,-,-,CASSPGDGPSMGYTF,TGTGCCAGCAGTCCTGGGGACGGACCCTCGATGGGTTACACCTTC
TRBJ2-4,TRBV5-4,-,-,CASSFRRGIQYF,TGTGCCAGCAGCTTCCGAAGGGGCATTCAGTACTTC
TRBJ1-1,TRBV11-2,-,TRBD1,CASSPTGLAEAFF,TGTGCCAGCAGCCCGACAGGGTTGGCTGAAGCTTTCTTT
TRBJ1-2,TRBV25-1,-,-,CASSRIGGRTNYGYTF,TGTGCCAGCAGCAGGATAGGAGGAAGAACTAACTATGGCTACACCTTC
TRBJ1-2,TRBV5-5,-,TRBD1,CASSLFNRGDYGYTF,TGTGCCAGCAGCTTATTTAACAGGGGTGACTATGGCTACACCTTC
TRBJ1-6,TRBV18,-,-,CASSPGGGNSPLHF,TGTGCCAGCTCACCGGGGGGGGGCAATTCACCCCTCCACTTT
TRBJ1-2,TRBV7-8,-,TRBD1,CASSMYGRGWRDGYTF,TGTGCCAGCAGCATGTACGGCAGGGGGTGGAGAGATGGCTACACCTTC
TRBJ1-1,TRBV7-2,few,-,CASSSDRNTEAFF,TGTGCCAGCAGCTCAGACAGAAACACTGAAGCTTTCTTT
TRBJ2-7,TRBV5-5,-,TRBD1,CASSFGQVYEQYF,TGTGCCAGCAGCTTCGGACAGGTTTACGAGCAGTACTTC
TRBJ2-4,TRBV25-1,-,TRBD1,CASSEYPPGTVKNIQYF,TGTGCCAGCAGTGAATATCCCCCCGGGACAGTCAAAAACATTCAGTACTTC
TRBJ2-1,TRBV4-3,-,-,CASSQDRVEEQFF,TGCGCCAGCAGCCAAGATCGAGTAGAGGAGCAGTTCTTC
TRBJ2-1,TRBV4-2,once,TRBD2,CASSQGTSAHNEQFF,TGTGCCAGCAGCCAGGGGACTAGCGCCCACAATGAGCAGTTCTTC
TRBJ2-7,TRBV5-1,-,TRBD2,CASSLELAGMSSYEQYF,TGCGCCAGCAGCTTGGAGCTAGCGGGTATGAGCTCCTACGAGCAGTACTTC